The present T cell receptor beta chain was sequenced within a study of spatial heterogeneity in lung cancer. Study-level information: Detection of beta-chain sequences consistently exceeded that of alpha-chain sequences.

This clonotype was counted at least ten times. Unique molecular identifiers, one per molecule, were present on every TCR cDNA molecule. TCRdb itself ran the 5' RACE reads through MiXCR, one entry per CDR3 protein. The sample lists 1,000 to 1,500 distinct CDR3 sequences; 6.5% to 8% were seen once. Stated time point: sample taken at primary tumor resection. The study sequenced unsorted whole RNA from tumor, nontumor lung or frozen PBMC. Germline loops: CDR1 SGHVS, CDR2 FQNEAQ. CDR3 length: 11 amino acids. Trimming removed 4 bases from V and 6 bases from J, with 6 bases in between. This TCR came from a male donor with early-stage non-small cell lung cancer. This material consisted of normal lung tissue next to the tumor, taken at surgery. The chain combines TRBV7-8 with TRBJ1-1; D is unclear. CDR3 sequence: CASSWGAEAFF. In nucleotides, the CDR3 is TGTGCCAGCAGCTGGGGAGCTGAAGCTTTCTTT.